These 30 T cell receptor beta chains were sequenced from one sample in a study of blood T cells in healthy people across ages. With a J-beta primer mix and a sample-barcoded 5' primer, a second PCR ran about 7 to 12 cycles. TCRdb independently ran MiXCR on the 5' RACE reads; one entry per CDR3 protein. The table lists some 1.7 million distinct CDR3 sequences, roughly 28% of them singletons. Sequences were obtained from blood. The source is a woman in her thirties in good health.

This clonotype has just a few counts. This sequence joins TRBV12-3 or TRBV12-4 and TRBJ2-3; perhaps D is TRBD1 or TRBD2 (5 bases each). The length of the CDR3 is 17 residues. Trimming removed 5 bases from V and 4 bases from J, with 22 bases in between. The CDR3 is CASSPSVGTPRADTQYF. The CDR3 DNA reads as TGTGCCAGCAGTCCCTCTGTCGGGACCCCTCGCGCAGATACGCAGTATTTT.

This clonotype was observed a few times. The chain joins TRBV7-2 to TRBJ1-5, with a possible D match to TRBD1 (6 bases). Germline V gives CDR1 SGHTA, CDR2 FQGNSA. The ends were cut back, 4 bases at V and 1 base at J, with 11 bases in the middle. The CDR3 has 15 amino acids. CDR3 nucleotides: TGTGCCAGCAGCTCCGACAGGCAGAGCAATCAGCCCCAGCATTTT. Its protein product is CASSSDRQSNQPQHF. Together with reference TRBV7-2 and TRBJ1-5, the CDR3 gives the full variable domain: GAGVSQSPSNKVTEKGKDVELRCDPISGHTALYWYRQSLGQGLEFLIYFQGNSAPDKSGLPSDRFSAERTGGSVSTLTIQRTQQEDSAVYLCASSSDRQSNQPQHFGDGTRLSIL.

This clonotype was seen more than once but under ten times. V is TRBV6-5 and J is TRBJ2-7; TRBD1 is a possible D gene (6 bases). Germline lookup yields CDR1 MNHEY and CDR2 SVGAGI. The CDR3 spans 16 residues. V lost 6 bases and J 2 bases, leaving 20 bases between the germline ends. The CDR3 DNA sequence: TGTGCCAGCAGCAAATCAGGGGTAAGGACGGCCTACGAGCAGTACTTC. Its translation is CASSKSGVRTAYEQYF.

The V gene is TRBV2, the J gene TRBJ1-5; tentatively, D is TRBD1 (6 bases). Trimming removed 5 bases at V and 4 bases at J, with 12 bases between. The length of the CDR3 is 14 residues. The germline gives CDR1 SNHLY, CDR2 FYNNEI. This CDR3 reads CASSLRQANQPQHF. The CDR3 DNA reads TGTGCCAGCAGTCTTCGACAGGCTAATCAGCCCCAGCATTTT.

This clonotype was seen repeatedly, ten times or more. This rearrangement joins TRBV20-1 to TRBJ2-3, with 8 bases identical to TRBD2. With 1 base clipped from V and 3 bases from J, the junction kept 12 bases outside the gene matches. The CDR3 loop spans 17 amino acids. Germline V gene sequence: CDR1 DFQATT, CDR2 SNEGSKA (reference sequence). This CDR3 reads CSARGLGSGGTTDTQYF. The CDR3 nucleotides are TGCAGTGCTAGAGGGCTTGGGAGCGGGGGAACGACAGATACGCAGTATTTT.

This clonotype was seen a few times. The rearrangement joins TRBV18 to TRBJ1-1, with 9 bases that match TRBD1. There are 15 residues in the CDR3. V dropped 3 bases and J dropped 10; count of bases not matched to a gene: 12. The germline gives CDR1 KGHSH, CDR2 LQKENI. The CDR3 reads CASSPQGQGSLRAFF. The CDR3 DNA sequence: TGTGCCAGCTCACCTCAGGGACAGGGAAGTTTGAGAGCTTTCTTT.

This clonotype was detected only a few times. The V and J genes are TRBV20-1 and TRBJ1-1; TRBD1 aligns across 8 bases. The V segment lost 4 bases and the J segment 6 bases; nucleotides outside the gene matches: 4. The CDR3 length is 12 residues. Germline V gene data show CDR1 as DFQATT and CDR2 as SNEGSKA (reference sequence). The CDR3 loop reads CSATTGGAEAFF. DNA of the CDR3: TGCAGTGCTACTACAGGGGGAGCTGAAGCTTTCTTT.

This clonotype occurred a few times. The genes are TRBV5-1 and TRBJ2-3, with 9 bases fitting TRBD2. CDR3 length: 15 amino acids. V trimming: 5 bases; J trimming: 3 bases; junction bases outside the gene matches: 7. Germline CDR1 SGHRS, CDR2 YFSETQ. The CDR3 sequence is CASRLSGSGTDTQYF. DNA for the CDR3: TGCGCCAGCAGACTTAGCGGGAGTGGTACAGATACGCAGTATTTT.

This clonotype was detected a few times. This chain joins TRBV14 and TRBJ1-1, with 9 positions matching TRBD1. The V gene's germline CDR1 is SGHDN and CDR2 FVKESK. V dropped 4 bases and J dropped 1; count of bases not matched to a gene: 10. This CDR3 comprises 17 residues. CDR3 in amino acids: CASSRFDRGGWNTEAFF. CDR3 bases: TGTGCCAGCAGCCGATTCGACAGGGGGGGATGGAACACTGAAGCTTTCTTT.

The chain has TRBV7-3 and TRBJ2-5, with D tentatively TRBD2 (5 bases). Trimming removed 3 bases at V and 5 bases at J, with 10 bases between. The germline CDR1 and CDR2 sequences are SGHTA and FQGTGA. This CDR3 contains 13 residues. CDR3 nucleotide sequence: TGTGCCAGCAGCTTCTGGACGGGGGAGACCCAGTACTTC. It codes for CASSFWTGETQYF.

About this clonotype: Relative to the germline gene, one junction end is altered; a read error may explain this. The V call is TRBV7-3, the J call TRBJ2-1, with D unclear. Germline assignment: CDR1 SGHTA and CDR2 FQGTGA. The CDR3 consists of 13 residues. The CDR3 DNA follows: TGTGCCAACAGCCTCGACTTCCCCCATGAGCAGTTCTTC. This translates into CANSLDFPHEQFF.

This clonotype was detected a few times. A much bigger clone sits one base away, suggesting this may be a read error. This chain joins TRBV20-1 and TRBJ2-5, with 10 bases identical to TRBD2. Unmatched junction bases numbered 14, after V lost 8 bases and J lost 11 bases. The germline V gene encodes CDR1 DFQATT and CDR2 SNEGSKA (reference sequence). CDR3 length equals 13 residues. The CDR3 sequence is CSPGGLANNEQYF. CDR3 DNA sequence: TGCAGTCCTGGGGGACTAGCGAACAATGAGCAGTACTTC.

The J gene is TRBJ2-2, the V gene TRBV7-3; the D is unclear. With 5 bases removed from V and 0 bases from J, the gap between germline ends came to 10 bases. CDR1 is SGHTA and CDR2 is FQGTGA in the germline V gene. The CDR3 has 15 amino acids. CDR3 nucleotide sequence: TGTGCCAGCAGCCAAGATGGCCCGAACACCGGGGAGCTGTTTTTT. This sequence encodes CASSQDGPNTGELFF.

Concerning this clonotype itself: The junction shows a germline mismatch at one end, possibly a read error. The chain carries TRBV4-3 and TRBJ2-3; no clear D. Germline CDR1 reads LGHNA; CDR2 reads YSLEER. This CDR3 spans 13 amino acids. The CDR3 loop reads CAGSQISMDTQYF. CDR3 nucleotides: TGCGCCGGCAGCCAAATTAGTATGGATACGCAGTATTTT.

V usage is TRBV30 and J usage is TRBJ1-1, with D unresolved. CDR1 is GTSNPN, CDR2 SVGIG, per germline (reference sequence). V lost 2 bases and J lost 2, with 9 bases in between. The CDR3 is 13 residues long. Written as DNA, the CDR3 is TGTGCCTGGAGTAAGGGTGCCAACACTGAAGCTTTCTTT. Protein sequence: CAWSKGANTEAFF.

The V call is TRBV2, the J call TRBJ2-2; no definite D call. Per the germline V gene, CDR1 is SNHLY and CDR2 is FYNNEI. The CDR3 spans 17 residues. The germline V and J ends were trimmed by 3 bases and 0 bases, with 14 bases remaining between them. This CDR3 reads CASSDPRSTTNTGELFF. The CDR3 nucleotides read TGTGCCAGCAGTGACCCAAGGTCAACAACGAACACCGGGGAGCTGTTTTTT.

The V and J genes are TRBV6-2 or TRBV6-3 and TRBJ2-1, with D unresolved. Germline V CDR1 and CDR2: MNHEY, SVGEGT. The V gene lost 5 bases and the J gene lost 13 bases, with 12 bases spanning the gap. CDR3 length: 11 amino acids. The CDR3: CASSQKETQFF. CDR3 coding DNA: TGTGCCAGCAGTCAGAAAGAGACCCAGTTCTTC.

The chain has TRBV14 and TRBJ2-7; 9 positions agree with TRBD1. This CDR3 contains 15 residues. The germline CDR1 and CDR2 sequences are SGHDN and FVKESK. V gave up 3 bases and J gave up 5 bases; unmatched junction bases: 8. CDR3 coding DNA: TGTGCCAGCAGCCACCACAGGGGGCAGTACGACGAGCAGTACTTC. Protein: CASSHHRGQYDEQYF.

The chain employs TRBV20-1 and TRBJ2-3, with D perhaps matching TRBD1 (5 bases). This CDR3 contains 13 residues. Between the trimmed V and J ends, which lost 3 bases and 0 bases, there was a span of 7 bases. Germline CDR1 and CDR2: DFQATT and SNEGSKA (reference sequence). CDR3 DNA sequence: TGCAGTGCTAGGACAGACAGCACAGATACGCAGTATTTT. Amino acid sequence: CSARTDSTDTQYF.

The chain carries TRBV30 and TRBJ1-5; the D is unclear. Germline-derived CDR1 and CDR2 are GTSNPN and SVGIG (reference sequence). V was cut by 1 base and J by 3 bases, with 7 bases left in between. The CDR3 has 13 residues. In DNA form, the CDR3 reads TGTGCCTGGAGTGGGTCGAACAATCAGCCCCAGCATTTT. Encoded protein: CAWSGSNNQPQHF.

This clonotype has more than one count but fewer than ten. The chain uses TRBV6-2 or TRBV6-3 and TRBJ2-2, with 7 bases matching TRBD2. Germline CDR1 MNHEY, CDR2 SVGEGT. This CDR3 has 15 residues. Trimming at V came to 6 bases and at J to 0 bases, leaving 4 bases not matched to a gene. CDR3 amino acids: CASRIGGSNTGELFF. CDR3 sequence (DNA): TGTGCCAGCAGGATCGGGGGGTCGAACACCGGGGAGCTGTTTTTT.

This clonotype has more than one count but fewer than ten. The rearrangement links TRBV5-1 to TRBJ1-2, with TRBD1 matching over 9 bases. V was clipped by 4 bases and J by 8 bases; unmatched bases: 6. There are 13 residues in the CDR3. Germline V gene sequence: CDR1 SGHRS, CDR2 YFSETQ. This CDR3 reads CASSRWDRAGYTF. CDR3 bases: TGCGCCAGCAGCCGATGGGACAGGGCGGGCTACACCTTC. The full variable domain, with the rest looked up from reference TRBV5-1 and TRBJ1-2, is KAGVTQTPRYLIKTRGQQVTLSCSPISGHRSVSWYQQTPGQGLQFLFEYFSETQRNKGNFPGRFSGRQFSNSRSEMNVSTLELGDSALYLCASSRWDRAGYTFGSGTRLTVV.

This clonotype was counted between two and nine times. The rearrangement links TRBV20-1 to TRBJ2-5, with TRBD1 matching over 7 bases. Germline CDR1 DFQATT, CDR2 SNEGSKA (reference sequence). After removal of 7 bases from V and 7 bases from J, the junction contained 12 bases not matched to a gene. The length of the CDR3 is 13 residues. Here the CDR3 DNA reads TGCAGTGGGCTACAGGGGCACCTTCCGACCCAGTACTTC. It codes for CSGLQGHLPTQYF.

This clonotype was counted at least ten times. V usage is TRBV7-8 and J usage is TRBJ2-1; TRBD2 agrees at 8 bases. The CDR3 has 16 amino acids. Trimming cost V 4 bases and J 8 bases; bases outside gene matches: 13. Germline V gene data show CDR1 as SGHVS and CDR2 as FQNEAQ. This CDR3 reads CASSSLAGPRADEQFF. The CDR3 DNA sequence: TGTGCCAGCAGCTCCTTAGCGGGACCTAGGGCGGATGAGCAGTTCTTC.

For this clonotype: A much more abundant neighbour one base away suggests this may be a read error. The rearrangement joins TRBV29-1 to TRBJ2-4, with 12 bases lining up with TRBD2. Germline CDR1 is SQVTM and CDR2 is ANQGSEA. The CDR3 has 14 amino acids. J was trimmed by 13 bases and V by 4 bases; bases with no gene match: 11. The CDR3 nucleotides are TGCAGCGTTGGCCGACTAGCGGGAGCTGGTGAGCAGTACTTC. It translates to CSVGRLAGAGEQYF. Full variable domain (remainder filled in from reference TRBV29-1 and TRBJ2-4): SAVISQKPSRDICQRGTSLTIQCQVDSQVTMMFWYRQQPGQSLTLIATANQGSEATYESGFVIDKFPISRPNLTFSTLTVSNMSPEDSSIYLCSVGRLAGAGEQYFGAGTRLSVL.

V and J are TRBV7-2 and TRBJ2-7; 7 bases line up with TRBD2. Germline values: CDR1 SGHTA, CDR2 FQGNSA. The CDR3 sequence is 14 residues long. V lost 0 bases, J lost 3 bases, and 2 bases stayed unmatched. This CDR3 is CASSLAGLIYEQYF. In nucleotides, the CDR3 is TGTGCCAGCAGCTTAGCGGGACTAATCTACGAGCAGTACTTC. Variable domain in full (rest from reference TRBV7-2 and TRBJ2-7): GAGVSQSPSNKVTEKGKDVELRCDPISGHTALYWYRQSLGQGLEFLIYFQGNSAPDKSGLPSDRFSAERTGGSVSTLTIQRTQQEDSAVYLCASSLAGLIYEQYFGPGTRLTVT.

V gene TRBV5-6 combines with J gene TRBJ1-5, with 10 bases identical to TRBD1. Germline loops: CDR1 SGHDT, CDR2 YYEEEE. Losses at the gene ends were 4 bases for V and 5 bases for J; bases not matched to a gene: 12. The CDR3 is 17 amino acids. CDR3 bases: TGTGCCAGCAGCCTATTCGAGACAGGGGGCCGCGATCAGCCCCAGCATTTT. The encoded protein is CASSLFETGGRDQPQHF.

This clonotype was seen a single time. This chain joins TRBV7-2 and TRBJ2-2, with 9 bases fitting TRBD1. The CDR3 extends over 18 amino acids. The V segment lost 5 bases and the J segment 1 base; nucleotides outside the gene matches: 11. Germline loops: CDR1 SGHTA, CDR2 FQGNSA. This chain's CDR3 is CASSPKLGTGKNTGELFF. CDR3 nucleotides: TGTGCCAGCAGCCCTAAACTAGGGACAGGGAAGAACACCGGGGAGCTGTTTTTT.

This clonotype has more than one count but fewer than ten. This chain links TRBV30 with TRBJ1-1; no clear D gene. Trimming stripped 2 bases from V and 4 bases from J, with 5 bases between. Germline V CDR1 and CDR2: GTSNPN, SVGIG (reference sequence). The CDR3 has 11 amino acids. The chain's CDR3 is CAWSPTTEAFF. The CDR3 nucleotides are TGTGCCTGGAGTCCAACCACTGAAGCTTTCTTT.

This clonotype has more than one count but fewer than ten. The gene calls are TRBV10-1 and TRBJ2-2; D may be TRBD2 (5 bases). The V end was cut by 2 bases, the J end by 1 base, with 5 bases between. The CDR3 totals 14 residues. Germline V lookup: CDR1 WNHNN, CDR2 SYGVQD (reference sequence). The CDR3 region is CASSESGNTGELFF. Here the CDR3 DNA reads TGCGCCAGCAGTGAGAGCGGGAACACCGGGGAGCTGTTTTTT.